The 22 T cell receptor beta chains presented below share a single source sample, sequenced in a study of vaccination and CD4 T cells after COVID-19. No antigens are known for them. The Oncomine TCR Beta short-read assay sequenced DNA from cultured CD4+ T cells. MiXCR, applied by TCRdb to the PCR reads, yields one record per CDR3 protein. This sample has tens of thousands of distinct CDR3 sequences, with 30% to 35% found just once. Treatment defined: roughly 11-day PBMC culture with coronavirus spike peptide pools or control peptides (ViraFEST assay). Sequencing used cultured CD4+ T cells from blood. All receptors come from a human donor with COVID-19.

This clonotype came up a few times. The CDR3 loop is CASRSARGNNEQFF. The CDR3 bases are TGTGCCAGCAGATCCGCCCGGGGAAACAATGAGCAGTTCTTC. The chain couples TRBV7-9 to TRBJ2-1; D possibly corresponds to TRBD2 (5 bases). Trimming stripped 6 bases from V and 5 bases from J, with 14 bases between. This CDR3 is built from 14 residues. Germline lookup yields CDR1 SEHNR and CDR2 FQNEAQ (reference sequence).

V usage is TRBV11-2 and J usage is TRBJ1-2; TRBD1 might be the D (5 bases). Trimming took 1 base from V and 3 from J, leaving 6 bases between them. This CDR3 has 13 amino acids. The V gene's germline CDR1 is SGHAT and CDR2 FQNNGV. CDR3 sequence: CASSLGGDYGYTF. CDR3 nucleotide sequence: TGTGCCAGCAGCTTAGGGGGGGACTATGGCTACACCTTC. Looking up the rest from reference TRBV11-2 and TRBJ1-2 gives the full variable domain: EAGVAQSPRYKIIEKRQSVAFWCNPISGHATLYWYQQILGQGPKLLIQFQNNGVVDDSQLPKDRFSAERLKGVDSTLKIQPAKLEDSAVYLCASSLGGDYGYTFGSGTRLTVV.

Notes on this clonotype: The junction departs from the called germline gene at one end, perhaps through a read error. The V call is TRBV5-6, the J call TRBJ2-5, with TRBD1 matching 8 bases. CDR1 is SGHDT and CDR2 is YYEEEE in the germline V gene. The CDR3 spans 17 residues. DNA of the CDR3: TGTGCCAGCAGCTTGTACAGGACAGGGTCTTTCCAAGAGGCCCAGTACTTC. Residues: CASSLYRTGSFQEAQYF.

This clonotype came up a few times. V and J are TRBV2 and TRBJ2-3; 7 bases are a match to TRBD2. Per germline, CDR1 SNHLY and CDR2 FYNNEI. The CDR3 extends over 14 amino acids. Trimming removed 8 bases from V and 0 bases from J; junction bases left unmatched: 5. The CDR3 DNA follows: TGTGCCAGCCTGAGCGGGGCGAGCACAGATACGCAGTATTTT. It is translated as CASLSGASTDTQYF. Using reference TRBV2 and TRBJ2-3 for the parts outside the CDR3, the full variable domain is EPEVTQTPSHQVTQMGQEVILRCVPISNHLYFYWYRQILGQKVEFLVSFYNNEISEKSEIFDDQFSVERPDGSNFTLKIRSTKLEDSAMYFCASLSGASTDTQYFGPGTRLTVL.

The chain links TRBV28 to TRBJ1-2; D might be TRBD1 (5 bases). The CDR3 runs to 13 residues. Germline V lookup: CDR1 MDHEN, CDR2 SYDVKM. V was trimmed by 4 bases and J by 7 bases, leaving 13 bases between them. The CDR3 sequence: CASSSPRRAGYTF. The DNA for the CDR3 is TGTGCCAGCAGTTCTCCTCGCAGGGCTGGCTACACCTTC.

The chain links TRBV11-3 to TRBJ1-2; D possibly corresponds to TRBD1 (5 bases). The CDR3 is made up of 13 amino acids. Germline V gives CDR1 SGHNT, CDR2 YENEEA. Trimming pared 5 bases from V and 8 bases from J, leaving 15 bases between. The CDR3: CASSTSSGWGYTF. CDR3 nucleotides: TGTGCCAGCAGCACCAGCTCAGGGTGGGGCTACACCTTC.

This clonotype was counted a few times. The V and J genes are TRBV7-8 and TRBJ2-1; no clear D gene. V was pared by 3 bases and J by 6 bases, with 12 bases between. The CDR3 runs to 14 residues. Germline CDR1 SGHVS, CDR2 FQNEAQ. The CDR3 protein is CASSLMRIFNEQFF. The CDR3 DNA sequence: TGTGCCAGCAGCTTGATGCGTATCTTCAATGAGCAGTTCTTC.

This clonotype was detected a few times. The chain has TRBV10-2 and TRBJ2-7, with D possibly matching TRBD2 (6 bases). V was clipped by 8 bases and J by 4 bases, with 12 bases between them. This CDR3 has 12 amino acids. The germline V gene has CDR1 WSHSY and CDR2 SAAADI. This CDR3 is CASHGTRYEQYF. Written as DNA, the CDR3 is TGCGCCAGCCACGGGACTCGGTACGAGCAGTACTTC.

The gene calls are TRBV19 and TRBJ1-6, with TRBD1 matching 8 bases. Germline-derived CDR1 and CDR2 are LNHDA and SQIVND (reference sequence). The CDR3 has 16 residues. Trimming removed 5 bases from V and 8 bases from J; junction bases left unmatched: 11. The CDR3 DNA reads TGTGCCAGTAGTGTGGCCTGGACAGGGAGTGATTCACCCCTCCACTTT. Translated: CASSVAWTGSDSPLHF.

Here the CDR3 DNA reads TGCGCCAGCAGCCGCTTAGTCGGGAGCGCCGAGGATACGCAGTATTTT. This translates into CASSRLVGSAEDTQYF. The chain employs TRBV4-3 and TRBJ2-3; tentative D call: TRBD2 (6 bases). V dropped 4 bases and J dropped 6 bases, with 20 bases sitting between them. The CDR3 runs to 16 residues. Germline values: CDR1 LGHNA, CDR2 YSLEER.

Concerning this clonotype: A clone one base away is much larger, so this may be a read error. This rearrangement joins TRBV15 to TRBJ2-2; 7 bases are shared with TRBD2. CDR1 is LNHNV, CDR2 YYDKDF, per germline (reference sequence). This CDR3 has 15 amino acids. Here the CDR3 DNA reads TGTGTCACCAGCAACCAGCGGGGACTCACCGGGGAGCTGTTTTTT. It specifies CVTSNQRGLTGELFF.

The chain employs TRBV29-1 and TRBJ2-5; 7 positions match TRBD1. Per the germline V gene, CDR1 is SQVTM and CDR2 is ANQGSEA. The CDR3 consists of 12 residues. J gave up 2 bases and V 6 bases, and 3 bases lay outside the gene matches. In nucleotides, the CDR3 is TGCAGCGTCCGACAGGGACAAGAGACCCAGTACTTC. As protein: CSVRQGQETQYF.

The CDR3 loop reads CASSLNLGQGFSYEQYF. The CDR3 coding sequence is TGCGCCAGCAGCTTGAACCTGGGACAGGGTTTTTCCTACGAGCAGTACTTC. The gene calls are TRBV5-1 and TRBJ2-7, with 9 bases identical to TRBD1. The CDR3 has 17 residues. The germline CDR1 and CDR2 sequences are SGHRS and YFSETQ. V lost 1 base, J lost 1 base, and 9 bases stayed unmatched.

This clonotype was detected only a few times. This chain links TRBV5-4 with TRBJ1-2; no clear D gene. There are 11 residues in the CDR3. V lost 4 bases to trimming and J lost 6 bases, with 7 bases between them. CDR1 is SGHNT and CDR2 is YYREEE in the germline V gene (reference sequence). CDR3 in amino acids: CASSPSNGYTF. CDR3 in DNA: TGTGCCAGCAGCCCGTCCAATGGCTACACCTTC.

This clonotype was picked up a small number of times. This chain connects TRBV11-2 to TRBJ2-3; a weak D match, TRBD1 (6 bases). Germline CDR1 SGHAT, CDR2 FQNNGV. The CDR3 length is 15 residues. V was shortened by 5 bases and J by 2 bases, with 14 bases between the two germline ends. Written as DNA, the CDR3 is TGTGCCAGCAGCCAAACAGGGACCCTCACAGATACGCAGTATTTT. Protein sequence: CASSQTGTLTDTQYF.

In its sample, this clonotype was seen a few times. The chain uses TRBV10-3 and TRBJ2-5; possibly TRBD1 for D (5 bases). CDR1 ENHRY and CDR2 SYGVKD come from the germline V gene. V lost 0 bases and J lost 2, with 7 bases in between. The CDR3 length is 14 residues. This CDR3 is CAISESQGQETQYF. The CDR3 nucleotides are TGTGCCATCAGTGAGTCGCAGGGTCAAGAGACCCAGTACTTC.

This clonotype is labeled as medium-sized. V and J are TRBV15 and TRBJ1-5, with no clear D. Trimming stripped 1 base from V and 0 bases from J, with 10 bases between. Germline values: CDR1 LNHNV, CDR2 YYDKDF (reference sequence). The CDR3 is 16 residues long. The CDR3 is CATSRGPVHSNQPQHF. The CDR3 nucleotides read TGTGCCACCAGCAGAGGCCCGGTCCATAGCAATCAGCCCCAGCATTTT.

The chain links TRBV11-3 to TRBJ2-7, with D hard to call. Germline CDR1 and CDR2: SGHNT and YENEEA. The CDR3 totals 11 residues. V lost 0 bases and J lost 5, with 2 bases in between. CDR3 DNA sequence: TGTGCCAGCAGCTTAGACCACGAGCAGTACTTC. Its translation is CASSLDHEQYF. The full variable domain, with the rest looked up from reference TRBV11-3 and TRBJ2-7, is EAGVVQSPRYKIIEKKQPVAFWCNPISGHNTLYWYLQNLGQGPELLIRYENEEAVDDSQLPKDRFSAERLKGVDSTLKIQPAELGDSAVYLCASSLDHEQYFGPGTRLTVT.

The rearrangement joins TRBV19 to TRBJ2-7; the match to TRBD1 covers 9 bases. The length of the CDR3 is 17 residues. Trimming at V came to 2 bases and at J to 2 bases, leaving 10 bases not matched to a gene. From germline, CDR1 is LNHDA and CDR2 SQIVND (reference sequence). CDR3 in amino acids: CASSISPADRGTYEQYF. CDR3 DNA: TGTGCCAGTAGTATAAGCCCAGCGGACAGGGGTACCTACGAGCAGTACTTC.

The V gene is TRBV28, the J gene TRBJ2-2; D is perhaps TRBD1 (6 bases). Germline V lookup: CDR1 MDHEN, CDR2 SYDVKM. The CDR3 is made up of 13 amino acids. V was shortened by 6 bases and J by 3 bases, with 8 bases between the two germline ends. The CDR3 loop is CASRQGYTGELFF. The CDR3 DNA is TGTGCCAGCAGACAGGGTTACACCGGGGAGCTGTTTTTT.

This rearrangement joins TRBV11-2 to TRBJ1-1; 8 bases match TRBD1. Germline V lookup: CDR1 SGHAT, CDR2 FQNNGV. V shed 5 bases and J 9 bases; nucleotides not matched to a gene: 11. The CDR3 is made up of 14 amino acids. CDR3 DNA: TGTGCCAGCAGCGTGGACAGGGAAATCTCTAAAGCTTTCTTT. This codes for CASSVDREISKAFF.

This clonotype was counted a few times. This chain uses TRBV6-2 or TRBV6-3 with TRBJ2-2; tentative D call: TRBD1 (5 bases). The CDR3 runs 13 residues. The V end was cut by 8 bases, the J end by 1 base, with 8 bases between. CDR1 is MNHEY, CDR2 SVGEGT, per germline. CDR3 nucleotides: TGTGCCAGCCTGGGGCAGAACACCGGGGAGCTGTTTTTT. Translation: CASLGQNTGELFF.